The entry below describes one TCR beta chain. It has no known antigen specificity. Within one base of it there is no much larger clone, and no base qualities were kept. The CDR3 regions of human TCRbeta chains were analyzed by immunosequencing. The published analysis was carried out like this. TCRs in the repertoires were compared against a reference library of SARS-CoV-2-specific TCRs that had been generated with the MIRA antigen-specificity platform. Breadth meant the fraction of unique TCRs that were SARS-CoV-2-associated, whereas depth meant the fraction of total T cells that were SARS-CoV-2-associated. Using the MIRA data, every spike-specific TCR was mapped to the spike region that the TCR reacted to and assigned to either a CD4 or a CD8 class. Log10-transformed breadth and depth values were compared by one-way ANOVA with Sidak's multiple comparisons tests. The table comes from immuneACCESS by way of TCRdb, which keeps in-frame sequences with V and J called. Part of the clones is missing from these tables; in studies checked, under half for an unresolved V gene and the rest for unknown reasons. The DNA was the basis for D and trimming; V, J and clone size are from that table. This sample gives roughly 160,000 clones in total; approximately 90% of them show up just once. The ten most abundant clones make up roughly 6.9% of the sample.

This sample is drawn from a study of T cell responses to AZD1222 COVID-19 vaccine (dated by TCRdb to the early 2020s). The study in broad terms: AZD1222 recipients with second doses at about 4 weeks or about 12 weeks were pooled, because spike-specific TCR depth and breadth did not differ between schedules. TCR sequencing covered about 230 trial participants: approximately 200 given two doses of AZD1222 and about 26 given two doses of MenACWY control vaccine. Trial participants were enrolled by age into 18-55, 56-69 and 70-plus year subgroups, with roughly 160, 29 and 62 TCR-sequenced participants respectively. Study-level results and caveats: Conclusions about previously exposed vaccinees were limited because only six AZD1222 recipients were SARS-CoV-2 seropositive at baseline. After two AZD1222 doses, spike-specific TCR breadth and depth were significantly higher than at day 0 and than in MenACWY recipients. Reportedly, close to half of the unique spike-specific TCRs recognized epitopes lying outside the regions that are mutated in the B.1.351 and B.1.1.7 variants. The whole spike protein was spanned by vaccine-associated CD4 TCRs, and dominant responses were seen in regions 160-218 and 743-854. The 56-69-year group was small, and its depth increase did not reach significance, likely because of low power. Most participants were white British and females outnumbered males, and the authors suggested that clonal diversity may have been underestimated. Because no day 14 peak-response samples were available, the repertoires could be characterized only after the peak T cell response.

V has 5 bases trimmed and J has 4 bases trimmed; junction bases matching no gene number 15. The CDR3 runs 17 amino acids, cysteine and phenylalanine included. The only DNA kept is the CDR3, 51 bases in frame from the first base. CDR1 and CDR2, looked up from the germline V gene, are SGHTA and FQGNSA. The time point label here, explained by the study, means: baseline before first vaccination. Samples from vaccinated people were obtained from the UK trials COV001 and COV002, which included a single-blind randomized controlled phase 2/3 trial of AZD1222 (ChAdOx1 nCoV-19) in healthy adults. For TCRbeta chain sequencing, PBMC samples from trial participants were taken at day 0 and at day 28 after the second dose.

This sample comprised peripheral blood, obtained on day 0 of AZD1222 vaccination. This TCR derives from an adult in good health. This chain is built from TRBV7-2 and TRBJ2-3; 7 junctional bases match TRBD2. In nucleotides, the sequence is TGTGCCAGCAGCGATCCAGGGCGGGGCGGGGGACCAGATACGCAGTATTTT. Its protein reads: CASSDPGRGGGPDTQYF.